This entry features one T cell receptor beta chain sequence. The conserved closing phenylalanine or tryptophan is absent in this CDR3, likely reflecting a read error. The source of the sample is a study of molecular identifiers for immune sequencing clone quantification. On the study more broadly: Replicate RNA from around 20,000 or 100,000 naive CD8 T cells formed five aliquots; four were sequenced.

Germline CDR1 and CDR2: SGHTA and FQGNSA. V trimming: 5 bases; J trimming: 3 bases; junction bases outside the gene matches: 5. This CDR3 has 14 amino acids. MiXCR, run by TCRdb on the PCR reads, gives a single entry per CDR3 protein. The repertoire holds hundreds of thousands of distinct CDR3 sequences, with about 22% as singletons. This chain links TRBV7-2 with TRBJ2-7; 9 bases line up with TRBD2. The sequence derives from a human donor in good health. Some libraries in this study had Jurkat cell RNA spiked in. Sequenced: naive CD8+ T cells from blood, with Jurkat cell RNA spiked in. Subset here: FACS-sorted CD8+CD4-CCR7+CD45RA+ naive T cells. CDR3 DNA: TGTGCCAGCAGCCTCGGGACTAGCAGCTACGAGCAGTACATC. Protein sequence: CASSLGTSSYEQYI.